The table lists the clone carrying this TCR beta chain with many counts. TCRdb re-derived calls from the 5' RACE reads in MiXCR, one entry per CDR3 protein. The table includes 46,000 or so distinct CDR3 sequences, 4% detected once. V was trimmed by 2 bases and J by 3 bases, leaving 11 bases between them. CDR1 is GTSNPN and CDR2 is SVGIG in the germline V gene (reference sequence). The CDR3 length is 13 residues. This entry comes from a study of early T cells in non-severe SARS-CoV-2 infection. The rearrangement joins TRBV30 to TRBJ2-7; D call uncertain. The clonotype was recovered from an adult who was a healthcare worker with PCR-confirmed SARS-CoV-2 infection or an uninfected control (not recorded which). Sequencing input: whole blood. CDR3 sequence (DNA): TGTGCCTGGAGTCCCGAACTCTACTACGAGCAGTACTTC. This codes for CAWSPELYYEQYF.